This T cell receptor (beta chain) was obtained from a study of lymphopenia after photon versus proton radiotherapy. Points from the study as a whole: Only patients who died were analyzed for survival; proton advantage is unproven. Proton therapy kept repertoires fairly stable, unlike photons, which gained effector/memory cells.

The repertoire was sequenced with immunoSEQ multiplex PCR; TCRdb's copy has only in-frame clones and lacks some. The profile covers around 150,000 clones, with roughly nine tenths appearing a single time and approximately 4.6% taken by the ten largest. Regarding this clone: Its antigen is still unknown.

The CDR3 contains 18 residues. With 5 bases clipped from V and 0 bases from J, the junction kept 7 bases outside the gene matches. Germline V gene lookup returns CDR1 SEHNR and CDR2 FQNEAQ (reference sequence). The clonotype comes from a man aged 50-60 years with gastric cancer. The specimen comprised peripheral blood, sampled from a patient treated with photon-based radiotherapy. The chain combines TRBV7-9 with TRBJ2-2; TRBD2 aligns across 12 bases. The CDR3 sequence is CASSRLAGVDANTGELFF. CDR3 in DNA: TGTGCCAGCAGCCGACTAGCGGGAGTGGACGCGAACACCGGGGAGCTGTTTTTT.